Below, 9 T cell receptor beta chains from the same sample are listed, as sequenced in a study of vaccination and CD4 T cells after COVID-19. This sample's treatment: roughly 11-day PBMC culture with coronavirus spike peptide pools or control peptides (ViraFEST assay). Before the COVID-19 pandemic (2011-2018), CD4+ T cells were obtained from the unexposed donor. The Oncomine TCR Beta short-read assay was what sequenced the DNA obtained from cultured CD4+ T cells. TCRdb used MiXCR to reprocess the PCR reads, holding one entry per CDR3 protein. The sample carries 4,000 to 4,500 distinct CDR3 sequences, 71% recorded once. No antigen is known for these receptors. Sequencing was done on a sample of CD4+ T cells from blood, cultured in vitro. All receptors derive from a human donor in good health.

This clonotype is categorized as large. The chain uses TRBV7-9 and TRBJ1-6, with TRBD1 matching 8 bases. This CDR3 contains 15 residues. The trim removed 4 bases at V and 9 bases at J, leaving 8 bases unmatched. Looked up from germline, CDR1 is SEHNR and CDR2 is FQNEAQ (reference sequence). The CDR3 nucleotides are TGTGCCAGCAGCTCGCAGGGGGCAGGAGCTTCACCCCTCCACTTT. Translating gives CASSSQGAGASPLHF. The whole variable domain, remainder taken from reference TRBV7-9 and TRBJ1-6, is DTGVSQNPRHKITKRGQNVTFRCDPISEHNRLYWYRQTLGQGPEFLTYFQNEAQLEKSRLLSDRFSAERPKGSFSTLEIQRTEQGDSAMYLCASSSQGAGASPLHFGNGTRLTVT.

V is TRBV30 and J is TRBJ1-1, with D possibly matching TRBD1 (5 bases). Germline V gene sequence: CDR1 GTSNPN, CDR2 SVGIG (reference sequence). The length of the CDR3 is 14 residues. The CDR3 region is CAISAGRLNTEAFF. The CDR3 DNA reads as TGTGCTATTTCGGCAGGGCGACTGAACACTGAAGCTTTCTTT.

The CDR3, as DNA: TGTGCCAGCAGCTCCAAGACAGGGGGGAACACTGAAGCTTTCTTT. The encoded protein is CASSSKTGGNTEAFF. The chain uses TRBV7-2 and TRBJ1-1; TRBD1 agrees at 9 bases. The CDR3 consists of 15 residues. Germline CDR1 SGHTA, CDR2 FQGNSA. Trimming cost V 4 bases and J 1 base; bases outside gene matches: 4.

The rearrangement uses TRBV2 and TRBJ2-5; D could derive from TRBD1 or TRBD2 (5 bases each). V lost 3 bases and J 5 bases, leaving 13 bases between the germline ends. Germline values: CDR1 SNHLY, CDR2 FYNNEI. This CDR3 has 14 residues. CDR3 bases: TGTGCCAGCAGTGATTGGGGGAGTGGGGAGACCCAGTACTTC. Translated, it gives CASSDWGSGETQYF.

The chain recombines TRBV30 with TRBJ1-2; D possibly corresponds to TRBD1 (6 bases). Germline assignment: CDR1 GTSNPN and CDR2 SVGIG (reference sequence). The CDR3 spans 14 residues. Trimming took 0 bases from V and 7 from J, leaving 15 bases between them. The CDR3 spells CAWSVAQGSAGYTF. The CDR3 DNA is TGTGCCTGGAGTGTAGCTCAGGGGTCAGCTGGCTACACCTTC.

The J gene is TRBJ2-1, the V gene TRBV7-8; D assignment may be TRBD1 or TRBD2 (5 bases each). There are 15 residues in the CDR3. Looked up from germline, CDR1 is SGHVS and CDR2 is FQNEAQ. Trimming stripped 1 base from V and 5 bases from J, with 12 bases between. CDR3 nucleotides: TGTGCCAGCAGCTTAGAGGGACGGGGAAACAATGAGCAGTTCTTC. Amino acids: CASSLEGRGNNEQFF.

V and J are TRBV29-1 and TRBJ2-7; the match to TRBD2 covers 7 bases. Trimming cost V 4 bases and J 2 bases; bases outside gene matches: 14. From germline, CDR1 is SQVTM and CDR2 ANQGSEA. CDR3 length equals 16 residues. The CDR3 bases are TGCAGCGTTGTTCCGGGACTACGAGGGGAGCCCTACGAGCAGTACTTC. This translates into CSVVPGLRGEPYEQYF.

The chain is built from TRBV6-5 and TRBJ2-7; either TRBD1 or TRBD2 may supply D (5 bases each). CDR1 is MNHEY and CDR2 is SVGAGI in the germline V gene. The CDR3 consists of 11 residues. Between the trimmed V and J ends, which lost 4 bases and 6 bases, there was a span of 7 bases. The CDR3 DNA is TGTGCCAGCAGTTGGGACCGCGAGCAGTACTTC. This codes for CASSWDREQYF.

V and J are TRBV7-2 and TRBJ1-5, with D uncertain. Germline V gene lookup returns CDR1 SGHTA and CDR2 FQGNSA. The CDR3 spans 15 residues. V lost 2 bases, J lost 0 bases, and 8 bases lay in between. For the CDR3, the DNA is TGTGCCAGCAGCTTACAGTCAGATAGCAATCAGCCCCAGCATTTT. Translating gives CASSLQSDSNQPQHF.